What follows are 6 T cell receptor beta chains derived from one specimen sequenced in a study of cytomegalovirus exposure and HLA in healthy donors. The method was immunoSEQ multiplex PCR; TCRdb's version includes in-frame clones alone and lacks a portion of them. Here the sample spans 150,000 to 200,000 clones, roughly 80% being singletons. Material for sequencing was PBMCs. Receptor source: a man aged 18 to 29 in good health and CMV-seropositive.

V is TRBV2 and J is TRBJ1-5; D possibly corresponds to TRBD1 (6 bases). The CDR3 contains 14 residues. Germline V lookup: CDR1 SNHLY, CDR2 FYNNEI. V was clipped by 8 bases and J by 6 bases, with 17 bases between them. The CDR3 DNA is TGTGCCAGCCGAAACAGGGTTCAGGGTCAGCCCCAGCATTTT. As protein: CASRNRVQGQPQHF.

This chain connects TRBV29-1 to TRBJ2-5; no firm D call. V lost 1 base to trimming and J lost 5 bases, with 5 bases between them. Germline lookup yields CDR1 SQVTM and CDR2 ANQGSEA. CDR3 length equals 11 residues. The CDR3 bases are TGCAGCGTTGAAGGGAGCGAGACCCAGTACTTC. This translates into CSVEGSETQYF.

The chain has TRBV11-1 and TRBJ2-7, with D possibly matching TRBD2 (5 bases). Germline V CDR1 and CDR2: SGHAT, FQDESV (reference sequence). The germline V and J ends were trimmed by 5 bases and 4 bases, with 15 bases remaining between them. The CDR3 is 14 amino acids. CDR3 bases: TGTGCCAGCAGCCCGACGAGTCGCGGGTACGAGCAGTACTTC. It encodes CASSPTSRGYEQYF.

The rearrangement uses TRBV19 and TRBJ2-7; 10 bases fit TRBD1. CDR3 length: 14 residues. V dropped 9 bases and J dropped 2; count of bases not matched to a gene: 7. Germline V lookup: CDR1 LNHDA, CDR2 SQIVND (reference sequence). The CDR3 DNA is TGTGCCAGCAAGACAGGGGGCCAACCCTACGAGCAGTACTTC. This gives the protein CASKTGGQPYEQYF.

This clone was counted once. This chain joins TRBV27 and TRBJ2-3; D gene unclear. The CDR3 is made up of 15 amino acids. Trimming cost V 3 bases and J 0 bases, with 10 bases left between them. CDR1 MNHEY and CDR2 SMNVEV come from the germline V gene (reference sequence). The CDR3 sequence is CASSFGRPSTDTQYF. Written as DNA, the CDR3 is TGTGCCAGCAGTTTTGGGCGCCCTAGCACAGATACGCAGTATTTT.

The V gene is TRBV6-1, the J gene TRBJ2-6; the D is unclear. V was pared by 4 bases and J by 0 bases, with 7 bases between. Germline values: CDR1 MNHNS, CDR2 SASEGT. The CDR3 has 15 amino acids. CDR3 amino acids: CASSVAHSGANVLTF. CDR3 coding DNA: TGTGCCAGCAGTGTGGCACACTCTGGGGCCAACGTCCTGACTTTC.